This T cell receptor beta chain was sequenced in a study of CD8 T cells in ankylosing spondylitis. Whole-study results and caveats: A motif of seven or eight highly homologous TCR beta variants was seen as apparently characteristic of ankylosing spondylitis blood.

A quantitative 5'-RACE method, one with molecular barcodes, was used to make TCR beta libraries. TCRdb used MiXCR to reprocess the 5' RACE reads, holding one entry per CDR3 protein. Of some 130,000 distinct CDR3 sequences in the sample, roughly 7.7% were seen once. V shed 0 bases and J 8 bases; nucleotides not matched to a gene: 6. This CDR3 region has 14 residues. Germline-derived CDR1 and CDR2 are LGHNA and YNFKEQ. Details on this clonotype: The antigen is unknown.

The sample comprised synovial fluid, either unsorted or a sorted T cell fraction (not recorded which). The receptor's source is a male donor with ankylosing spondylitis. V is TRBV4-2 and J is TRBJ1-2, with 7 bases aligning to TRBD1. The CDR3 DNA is TGTGCCAGCAGCCAAGAGGGACAGCGGCTGGGCTACACCTTC. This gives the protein CASSQEGQRLGYTF.